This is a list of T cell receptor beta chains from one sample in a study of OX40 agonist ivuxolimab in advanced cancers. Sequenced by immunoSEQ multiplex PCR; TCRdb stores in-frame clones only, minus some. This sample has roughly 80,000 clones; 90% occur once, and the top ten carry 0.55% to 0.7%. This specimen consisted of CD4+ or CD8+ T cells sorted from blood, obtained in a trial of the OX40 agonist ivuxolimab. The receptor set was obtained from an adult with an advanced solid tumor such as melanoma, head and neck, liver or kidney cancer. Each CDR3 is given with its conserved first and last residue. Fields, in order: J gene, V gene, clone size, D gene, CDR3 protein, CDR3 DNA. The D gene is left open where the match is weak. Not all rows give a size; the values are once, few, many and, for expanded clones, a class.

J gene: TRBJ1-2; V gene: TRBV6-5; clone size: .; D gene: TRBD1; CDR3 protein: CASSLGTGASNYGYTF; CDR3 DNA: TGTGCCAGCAGTTTAGGGACAGGGGCCTCTAACTATGGCTACACCTTC
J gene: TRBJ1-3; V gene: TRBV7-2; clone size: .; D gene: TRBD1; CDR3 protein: CASSLESAGQALSGNTIYF; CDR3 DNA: TGTGCCAGCAGCTTAGAATCTGCAGGACAGGCCCTCTCTGGAAACACCATATATTTT
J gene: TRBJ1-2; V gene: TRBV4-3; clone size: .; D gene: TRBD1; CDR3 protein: CASSHQITGGDGYTF; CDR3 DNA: TGCGCCAGCAGCCACCAGATAACAGGGGGCGATGGCTACACCTTC
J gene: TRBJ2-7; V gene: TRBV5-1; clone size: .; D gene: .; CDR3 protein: CASSLVVPSYEQYF; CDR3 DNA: TGCGCCAGCAGCTTGGTCGTCCCCTCCTACGAGCAGTACTTC
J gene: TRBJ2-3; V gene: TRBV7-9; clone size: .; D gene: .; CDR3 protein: CASSLAGAGPTDTQYF; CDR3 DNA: TGTGCCAGCAGCTTAGCTGGGGCGGGGCCCACAGATACGCAGTATTTT
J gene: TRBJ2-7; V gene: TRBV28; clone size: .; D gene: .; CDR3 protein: CASSRITGSYEQYF; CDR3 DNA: TGTGCCAGCAGTAGGATCACAGGCTCCTACGAGCAGTACTTC
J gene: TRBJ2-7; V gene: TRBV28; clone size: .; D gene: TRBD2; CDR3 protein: CASSTSGRGLRHEQYF; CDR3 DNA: TGTGCCAGCAGTACTAGCGGGAGGGGTTTAAGGCACGAGCAGTACTTC
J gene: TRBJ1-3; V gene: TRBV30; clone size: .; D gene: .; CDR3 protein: CAWSVRGNTIYF; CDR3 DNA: TGTGCCTGGAGTGTACGTGGAAACACCATATATTTT
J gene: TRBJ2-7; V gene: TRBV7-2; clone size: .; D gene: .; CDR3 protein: CASMAGPREQYF; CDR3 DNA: TGTGCCAGCATGGCAGGCCCTAGGGAGCAGTACTTC
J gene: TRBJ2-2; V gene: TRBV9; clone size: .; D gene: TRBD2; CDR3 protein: CASSPRSGAAGGPVGTGELFF; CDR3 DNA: TGTGCCAGCAGCCCACGGTCCGGGGCAGCGGGAGGGCCAGTAGGGACCGGGGAGCTGTTTTTT
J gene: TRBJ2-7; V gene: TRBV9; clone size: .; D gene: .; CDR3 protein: CASSVGAAREQYF; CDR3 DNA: TGTGCCAGCAGCGTAGGGGCAGCTCGAGAGCAGTACTTC
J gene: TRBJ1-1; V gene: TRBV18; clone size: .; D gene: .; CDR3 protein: CASSPTHPPGQLNTEAFF; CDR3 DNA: TGTGCCAGCTCACCAACACACCCCCCGGGACAACTGAACACTGAAGCTTTCTTT
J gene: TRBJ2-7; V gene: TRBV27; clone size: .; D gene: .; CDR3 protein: CASSFNDYEQYF; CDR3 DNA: TGTGCCAGCAGTTTTAATGATTACGAGCAGTACTTC
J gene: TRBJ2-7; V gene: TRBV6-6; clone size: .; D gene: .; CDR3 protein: CASSYLGNEQYF; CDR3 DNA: TGTGCCAGCAGTTACTTAGGGAACGAGCAGTACTTC
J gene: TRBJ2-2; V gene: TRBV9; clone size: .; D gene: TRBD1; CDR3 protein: CASSVDPTGVAGELFF; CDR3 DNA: TGTGCCAGCAGCGTAGATCCCACAGGGGTGGCCGGGGAGCTGTTTTTT
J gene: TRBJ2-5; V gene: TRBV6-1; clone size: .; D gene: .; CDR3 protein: CASSPRGVETQYF; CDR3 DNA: TGTGCCAGCAGCCCCAGGGGTGTGGAGACCCAGTACTTC
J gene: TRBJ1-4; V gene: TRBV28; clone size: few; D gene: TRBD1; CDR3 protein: CASRTRTGGHEKLFF; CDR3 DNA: TGTGCCAGCAGAACACGGACAGGAGGACACGAAAAACTGTTTTTT
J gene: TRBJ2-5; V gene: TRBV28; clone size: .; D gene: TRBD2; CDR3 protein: CASRSAGGTQETQYF; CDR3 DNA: TGTGCCAGCAGGTCAGCGGGAGGGACCCAAGAGACCCAGTACTTC
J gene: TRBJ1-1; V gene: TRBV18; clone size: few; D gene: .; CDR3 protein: CASSPRVKGTEAFF; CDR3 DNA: TGTGCCAGCTCCCCTCGGGTGAAAGGGACTGAAGCTTTCTTT
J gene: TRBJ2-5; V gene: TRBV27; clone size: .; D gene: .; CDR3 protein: CASSFRGGEETQYF; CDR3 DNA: TGTGCCAGCAGTTTCAGGGGTGGGGAGGAGACCCAGTACTTC
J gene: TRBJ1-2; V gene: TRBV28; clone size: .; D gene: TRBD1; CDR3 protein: CASRKDRGLGYTF; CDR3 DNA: TGTGCCAGCAGAAAGGACAGGGGGCTAGGCTACACCTTC
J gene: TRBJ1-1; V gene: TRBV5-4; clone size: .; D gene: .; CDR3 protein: CASSLAQSMNTEAFF; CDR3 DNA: TGTGCCAGCAGCTTGGCCCAGTCCATGAACACTGAAGCTTTCTTT
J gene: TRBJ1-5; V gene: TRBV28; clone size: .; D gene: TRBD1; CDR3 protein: CASSPLDRADQPQHF; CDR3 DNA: TGTGCCAGCAGTCCATTAGACAGGGCCGATCAGCCCCAGCATTTT
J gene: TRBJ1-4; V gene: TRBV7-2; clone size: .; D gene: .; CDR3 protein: CASSLDGNEKLFF; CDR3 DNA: TGTGCCAGCAGCTTGGACGGTAATGAAAAACTGTTTTTT
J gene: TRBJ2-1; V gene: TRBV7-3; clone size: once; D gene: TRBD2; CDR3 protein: CASSLGTSNEQFF; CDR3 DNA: TGTGCCAGCAGCCTCGGGACTAGCAATGAGCAGTTCTTC
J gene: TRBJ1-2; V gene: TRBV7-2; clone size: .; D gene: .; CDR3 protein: CASGGIGYGYTF; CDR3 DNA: TGTGCCAGCGGGGGGATAGGCTATGGCTACACCTTC
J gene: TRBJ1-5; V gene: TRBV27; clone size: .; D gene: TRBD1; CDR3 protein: CASSSLGTGVQPQHF; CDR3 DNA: TGTGCCAGCAGTTCCCTCGGGACAGGGGTACAGCCCCAGCATTTT
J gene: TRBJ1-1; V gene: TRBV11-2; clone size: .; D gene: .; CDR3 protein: CASSLGMSYTEAFF; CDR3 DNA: TGTGCCAGCAGCTTAGGCATGAGTTACACTGAAGCTTTCTTT
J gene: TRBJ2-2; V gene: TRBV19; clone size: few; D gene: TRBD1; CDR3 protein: CASSSDRVNTGELFF; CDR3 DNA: TGTGCCAGTAGTAGCGACAGGGTAAACACCGGGGAGCTGTTTTTT
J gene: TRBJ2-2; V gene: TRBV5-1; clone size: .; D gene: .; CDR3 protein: CASSETGNTGELFF; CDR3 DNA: TGCGCCAGCAGCGAGACGGGTAACACCGGGGAGCTGTTTTTT
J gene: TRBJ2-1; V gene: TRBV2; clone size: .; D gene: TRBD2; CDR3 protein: CASRRTSAGEQFF; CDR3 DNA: TGTGCCAGCAGGAGGACTAGCGCAGGTGAGCAGTTCTTC
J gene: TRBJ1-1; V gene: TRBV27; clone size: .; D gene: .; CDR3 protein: CASKELGMNTEAFF; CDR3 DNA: TGTGCCAGCAAGGAGTTGGGAATGAACACTGAAGCTTTCTTT
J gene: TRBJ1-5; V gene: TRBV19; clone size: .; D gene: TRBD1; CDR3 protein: CASGTERFSNQPQHF; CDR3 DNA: TGTGCCAGTGGGACAGAACGATTTAGCAATCAGCCCCAGCATTTT
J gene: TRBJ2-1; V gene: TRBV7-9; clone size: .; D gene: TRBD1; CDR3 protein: CASSPKDRGWAAYNEQFF; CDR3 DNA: TGTGCCAGCAGCCCGAAGGACAGGGGATGGGCGGCCTACAATGAGCAGTTCTTC
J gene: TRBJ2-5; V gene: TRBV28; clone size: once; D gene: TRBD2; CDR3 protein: CASSFRGLAGAETQYF; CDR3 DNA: TGTGCCAGCAGTTTTCGGGGCCTAGCGGGAGCAGAGACCCAGTACTTC
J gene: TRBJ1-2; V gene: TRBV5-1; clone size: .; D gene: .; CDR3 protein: CASSLDRDRTYGYTF; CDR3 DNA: TGCGCCAGCAGCTTGGACCGAGACAGGACCTATGGCTACACCTTC
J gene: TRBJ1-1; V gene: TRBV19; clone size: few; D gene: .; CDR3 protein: CASSKKDTEAFF; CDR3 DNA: TGTGCCAGTAGCAAGAAAGACACTGAAGCTTTCTTT
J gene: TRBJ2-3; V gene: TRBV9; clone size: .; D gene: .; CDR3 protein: CASSTSGGPTDTQYF; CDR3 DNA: TGTGCCAGCAGCACAAGTGGAGGTCCTACAGATACGCAGTATTTT
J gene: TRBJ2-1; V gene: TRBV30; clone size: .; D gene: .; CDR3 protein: CALAWDGKLMQQFF; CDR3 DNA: TGTGCCCTCGCCTGGGACGGAAAATTGATGCAGCAGTTCTTC
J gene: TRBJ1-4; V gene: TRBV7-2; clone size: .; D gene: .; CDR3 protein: CASSLRPGSNEKLFF; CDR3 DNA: TGTGCCAGCAGCCTCCGGCCCGGCTCAAATGAAAAACTGTTTTTT
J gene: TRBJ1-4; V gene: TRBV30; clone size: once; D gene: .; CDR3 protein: CAWSRQVWTTNEKLFF; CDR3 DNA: TGTGCCTGGAGTAGACAAGTATGGACAACTAATGAAAAACTGTTTTTT